This passage covers 8 T cell receptor beta chains from one sample sequenced in a study of shared clonotypes between healthy human individuals (dated by TCRdb to between 2020 and 2021). The library was obtained by the immunoSEQ multiplex PCR assay. TCRdb re-hosts the immuneACCESS table, in-frame sequences only. Its copies lack some clones; in the studies checked, an unresolved V gene accounts for under half of them, and the cause for the rest is not known. For this sample the table gives over 1.4 million clones, of which roughly 96% were detected only once. The ten largest clones take up 0.95% to 1.5% of the sample. What was sequenced was naive CD4+ T cells sorted from blood. In the paper's terms, the cell subset or site label means: CD45RA+ positively selected. The receptors stem from a man aged 25-40 years in good health.

Comment on this clone: At the DNA level, this CDR3 is encoded by other sequences in the same sample as well. V usage is TRBV5-6 and J usage is TRBJ2-3; D not resolved. CDR1 SGHDT and CDR2 YYEEEE come from the germline V gene. CDR3 size: 13 residues. Trimming left V 1 base short and J 1 base short, with 4 bases between. As DNA, the CDR3 is TGTGCCAGCAGCTTGAGGGGCACAGATACGCAGTATTTT. It encodes CASSLRGTDTQYF. Full variable domain (missing parts from reference TRBV5-6 and TRBJ2-3): DAGVTQSPTHLIKTRGQQVTLRCSPKSGHDTVSWYQQALGQGPQFIFQYYEEEERQRGNFPDRFSGHQFPNYSSELNVNALLLGDSALYLCASSLRGTDTQYFGPGTRLTVL.

Points on this clone: Germline is not matched at one junction end, which may reflect a read error. This same CDR3 is encoded by further DNA sequences in the sample. The rearrangement uses TRBV15 and TRBJ1-4; 9 bases are shared with TRBD1. CDR3 size: 12 residues. Germline-derived CDR1 and CDR2 are LNHNV and YYDKDF (reference sequence). The CDR3 DNA is TGTGCCACCAGCAGAGATCGCGGGACAGGGACGTTT. This translates into CATSRDRGTGTF.

The J gene is TRBJ2-1, the V gene TRBV7-3; D not resolved. The CDR3 has 14 amino acids. CDR1 is SGHTA, CDR2 FQGTGA, per germline. Trimming removed 1 base from V and 2 bases from J, with 6 bases in between. CDR3: CASSLSAPYNEQFF. The CDR3 DNA reads as TGTGCCAGCAGCTTAAGCGCCCCCTACAATGAGCAGTTCTTC.

The chain couples TRBV5-1 to TRBJ2-5; possible D gene TRBD2, 6 bases. V lost 0 bases to trimming and J lost 0 bases, with 9 bases between them. Germline values: CDR1 SGHRS, CDR2 YFSETQ. This CDR3 is built from 15 residues. CDR3 nucleotides: TGCGCCAGCAGCTTGGCCGCGGGGAACCAAGAGACCCAGTACTTC. Translating gives CASSLAAGNQETQYF.

The chain employs TRBV5-1 and TRBJ2-3; perhaps TRBD2 as D (5 bases). Germline V lookup: CDR1 SGHRS, CDR2 YFSETQ. The V and J ends lost 0 bases and 3 bases respectively, with 11 bases between them. The CDR3 spans 15 residues. CDR3 protein: CASSLGAPGTDTQYF. CDR3 nucleotides: TGCGCCAGCAGCTTGGGGGCACCGGGGACAGATACGCAGTATTTT.

This clone was recorded only once. This sequence joins TRBV5-4 and TRBJ1-1; D might be TRBD1 (5 bases). The length of the CDR3 is 15 residues. Germline V lookup: CDR1 SGHNT, CDR2 YYREEE (reference sequence). With 4 bases removed from V and 6 bases from J, the gap between germline ends came to 19 bases. CDR3 DNA sequence: TGTGCCAGCAGCCCGCCGGGGCTGCGGACCGCTGAAGCTTTCTTT. Protein: CASSPPGLRTAEAFF.

The rearrangement links TRBV7-8 to TRBJ2-7, with a tentative D call TRBD1 (5 bases). Germline V CDR1 and CDR2: SGHVS, FQNEAQ. The CDR3 loop spans 13 amino acids. Deletions cut 1 base from V and 5 bases from J, with 9 bases between. The CDR3 coding sequence is TGTGCCAGCAGCTTAGACAGGACCCACGAGCAGTACTTC. Translating gives CASSLDRTHEQYF.

This rearrangement joins TRBV18 to TRBJ2-2, with TRBD2 matching over 10 bases. CDR1 is KGHSH and CDR2 is LQKENI in the germline V gene. This CDR3 comprises 16 residues. Trimming took 3 bases from V and 4 from J; bases not matched to a gene: 5. The chain's CDR3 is CASSPLGLASTGELFF. The DNA of the CDR3 is TGTGCCAGCTCACCTCTGGGACTAGCGTCCACCGGGGAGCTGTTTTTT.